This T cell receptor (beta chain) originates from a study of CD8 T cells in cerebrospinal fluid in Alzheimer's disease. About the research overall: Clonal expansion of CSF T cells was measured with plate-based and droplet-based single-cell sequencing.

This clonotype ranks as medium-sized in terms of frequency. Its antigen is currently unknown. TCRdb reprocessed the 10x single-cell sequencing reads; each CDR3 protein has one entry and no DNA is given. The sample has 1,500 to 2,000 distinct CDR3 sequences. There are 16 residues in the CDR3. Looked up from germline, CDR1 is MNHEY and CDR2 is SVGEGT. Overall study findings and caveats: Alzheimer's patients were not enriched for EBV-specific clones, which were not the most expanded. Finding EBV-specific TCRs in cerebrospinal fluid does not show EBV causes Alzheimer's disease.

This TCR came from a human donor in good health. The chain employs TRBV6-2 or TRBV6-3 and TRBJ2-3; TCRdb gives TRBD1 as the D gene, but with no DNA this cannot be confirmed. Source material: cerebrospinal fluid. The CDR3 sequence is CASSNPGQGSPDTQYF.